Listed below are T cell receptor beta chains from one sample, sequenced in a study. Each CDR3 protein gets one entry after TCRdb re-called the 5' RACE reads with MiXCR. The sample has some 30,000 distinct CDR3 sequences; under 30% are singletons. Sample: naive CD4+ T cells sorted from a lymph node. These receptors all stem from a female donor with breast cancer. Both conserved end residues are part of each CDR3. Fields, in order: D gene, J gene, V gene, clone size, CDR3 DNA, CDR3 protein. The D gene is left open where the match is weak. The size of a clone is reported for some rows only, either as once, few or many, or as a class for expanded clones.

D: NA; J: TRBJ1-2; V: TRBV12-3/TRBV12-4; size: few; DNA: TGTGCCAGCAGTGATTGGGCCAGGCTCTATGGCTACACCTTC; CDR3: CASSDWARLYGYTF
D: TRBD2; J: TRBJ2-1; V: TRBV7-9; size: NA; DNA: TGTGCCAGCAGCCCGACTAGCGGGATAGGGAATGAGCAGTTCTTC; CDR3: CASSPTSGIGNEQFF
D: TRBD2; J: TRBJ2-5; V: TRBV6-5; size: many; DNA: TGTGCCAGCAGCCGAGCGGGGGCTCGCCAAGAGACCCAGTACTTC; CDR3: CASSRAGARQETQYF
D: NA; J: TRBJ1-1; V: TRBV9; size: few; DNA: TGTGCCAGCAGCGGTGGCACTGAAGCTTTCTTT; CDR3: CASSGGTEAFF
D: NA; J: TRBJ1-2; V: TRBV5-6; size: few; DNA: TGTGCCAGCAGCTTGCTCGGGGGAAAAGACTACACCTTC; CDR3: CASSLLGGKDYTF
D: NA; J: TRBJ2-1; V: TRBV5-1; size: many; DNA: TGCGCCAGCAGCTTGGGGGAATACAATGAGCAGTTCTTC; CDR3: CASSLGEYNEQFF
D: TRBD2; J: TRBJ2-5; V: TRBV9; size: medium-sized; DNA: TGTGCCAGCAGCGTAGTCGGTGGGGGGGTCCAAGAGACCCAGTACTTC; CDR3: CASSVVGGGVQETQYF
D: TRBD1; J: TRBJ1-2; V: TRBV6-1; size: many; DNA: TGTGCCAGCAGTGAAAGGGGGACAGTACAAAACTATGGCTACACCTTC; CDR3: CASSERGTVQNYGYTF
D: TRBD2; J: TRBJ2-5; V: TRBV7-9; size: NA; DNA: TGTGCCAGCAGCCCCAAGAAACGACTAGCGGGAAAACAAGAGACCCAGTACTTC; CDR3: CASSPKKRLAGKQETQYF
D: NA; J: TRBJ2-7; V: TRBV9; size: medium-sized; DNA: TGTGCCAGCAGCGCCCTATCTAGCGCCGAGCAGTACTTC; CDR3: CASSALSSAEQYF
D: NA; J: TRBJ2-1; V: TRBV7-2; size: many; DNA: TGTGCCAGCAGCCTAGAGCCCCGTTTCTACAATGAGCAGTTCTTC; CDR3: CASSLEPRFYNEQFF
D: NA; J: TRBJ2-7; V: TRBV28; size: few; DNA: TGTGCCAGCAACCAGGGGGGGGCTTCCTACGAGCAGTACTTC; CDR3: CASNQGGASYEQYF
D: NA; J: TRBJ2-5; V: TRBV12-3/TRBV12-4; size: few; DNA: TGTGCCAGCAGCCTAGGGGGCCAAGAGACCCAGTACTTC; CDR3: CASSLGGQETQYF
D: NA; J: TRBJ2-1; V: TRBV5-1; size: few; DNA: TGCGCCAGCAGCTTGGGGAGTACTAGCCCTACGGAGCAGTTCTTC; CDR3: CASSLGSTSPTEQFF
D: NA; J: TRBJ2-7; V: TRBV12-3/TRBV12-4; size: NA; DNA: TGTGCCAGCAGCGGGAACTCCTACGAGCAGTACTTC; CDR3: CASSGNSYEQYF
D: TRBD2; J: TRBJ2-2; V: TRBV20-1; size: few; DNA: TGCAGTGCTAGAGATCCGGCTAGCGGGGGGGGGGCCGGGGAGCTGTTTTTT; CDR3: CSARDPASGGGAGELFF
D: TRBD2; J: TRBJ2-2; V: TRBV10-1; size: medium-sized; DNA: TGCGCCAGCAGTGATAGCGGGAGTAGCGGGGAGCTGTTTTTT; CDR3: CASSDSGSSGELFF
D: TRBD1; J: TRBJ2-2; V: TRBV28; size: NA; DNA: TGTGCCAGCAATTTCCGGGACAGGCCTACCGGGGAGCTGTTTTTT; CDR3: CASNFRDRPTGELFF
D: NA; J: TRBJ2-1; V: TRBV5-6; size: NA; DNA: TGTGCCAGCAGGGGGGGGGCTAGCGGTGACAATGAGCAGTTCTTC; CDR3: CASRGGASGDNEQFF
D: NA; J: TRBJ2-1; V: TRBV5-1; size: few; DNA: TGCGCCAGCAGCTTGGGACAGGAGTACAATGAGCAGTTCTTC; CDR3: CASSLGQEYNEQFF
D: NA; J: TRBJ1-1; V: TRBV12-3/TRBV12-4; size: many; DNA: TGTGCCAGCAGTCCGAGGGACACAGAAGCTTTCTTT; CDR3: CASSPRDTEAFF
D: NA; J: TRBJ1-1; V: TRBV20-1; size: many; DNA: TGCAGGGGGTGGACGGCAGCGAACACTGAAGCTTTCTTT; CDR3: CRGWTAANTEAFF
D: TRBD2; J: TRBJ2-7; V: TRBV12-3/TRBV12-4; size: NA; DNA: TGTGCCAGCAGTTTAGGTCGGCGGGGGTCCTACGAGCAGTACTTC; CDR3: CASSLGRRGSYEQYF
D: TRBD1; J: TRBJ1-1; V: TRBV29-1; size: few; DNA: TGCAGCGTTGAATCAACAGGGGGCACTGAAGCTTTCTTT; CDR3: CSVESTGGTEAFF
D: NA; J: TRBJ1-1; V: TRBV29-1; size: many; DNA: TGCAGCGTTGGTCTTAGGGACACTGAAGCTTTCTTT; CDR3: CSVGLRDTEAFF
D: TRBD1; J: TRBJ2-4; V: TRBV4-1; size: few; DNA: TGCGCCAGCAGCGAATGGGGACAGGGGGTCATGAACATTCAGTACTTC; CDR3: CASSEWGQGVMNIQYF
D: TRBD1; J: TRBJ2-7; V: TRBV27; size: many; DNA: TGTGCCAGCAGTAGGCAGGGGGAAAGCGAGCAGTACTTC; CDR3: CASSRQGESEQYF
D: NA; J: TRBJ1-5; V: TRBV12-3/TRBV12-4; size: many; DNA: TGTGCCAGCAGCCCGAGTGGAACAAATCAGCCCCAGCATTTT; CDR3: CASSPSGTNQPQHF
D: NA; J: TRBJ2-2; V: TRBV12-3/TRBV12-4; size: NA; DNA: TGTGCCGGCAGTCCCTGGGCAGGAAACACCGGGGAGCTGTTTTTT; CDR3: CAGSPWAGNTGELFF
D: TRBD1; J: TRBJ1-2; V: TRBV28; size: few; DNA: TGTGCCAGCAGTACCCAGGGGGGACCTAACTATGGCTACACCTTC; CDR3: CASSTQGGPNYGYTF
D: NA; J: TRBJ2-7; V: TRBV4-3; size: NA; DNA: TGCGCCAGCAGCCAAGCACTAGGACAGCTCTCCTACGAGCAGTACTTC; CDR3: CASSQALGQLSYEQYF
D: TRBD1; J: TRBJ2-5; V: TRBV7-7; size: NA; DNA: TGTGCCAGCAGCTTAGAGACAGGGGGTAAAGAGACCCAGTACTTC; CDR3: CASSLETGGKETQYF
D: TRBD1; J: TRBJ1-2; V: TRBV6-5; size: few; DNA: TGTGCCAGCATCCCACGATTTGGGCAGGGGGATGGCTACACCTTC; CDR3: CASIPRFGQGDGYTF
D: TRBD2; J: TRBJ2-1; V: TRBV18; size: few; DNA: TGTGCCAGCTCACCACGCGGGGCTAGCGGGAACAATGAGCAGTTCTTC; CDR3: CASSPRGASGNNEQFF
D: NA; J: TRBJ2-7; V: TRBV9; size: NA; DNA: TGTGCCAGCAGCGTAGACAGGGTGTCCATCCACGAGCAGTACTTC; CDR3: CASSVDRVSIHEQYF
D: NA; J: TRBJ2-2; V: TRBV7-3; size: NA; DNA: TGTGCCAGCAAGATAGGGGGGAACACCGGGGAGCTGTCTTTT; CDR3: CASKIGGNTGELSF
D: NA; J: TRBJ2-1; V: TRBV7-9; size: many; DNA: TGTGCCTGGGGGTGGGATGAGCAGTTCTTC; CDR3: CAWGWDEQFF
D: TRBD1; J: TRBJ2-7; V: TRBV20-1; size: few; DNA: TGCAGTGCTAGCCGGGACAGGGGGTTCGAGCAGTACTTC; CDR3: CSASRDRGFEQYF
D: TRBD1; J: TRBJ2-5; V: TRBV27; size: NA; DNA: TGTGCCAGCAGTTGGGACAGGGGTGGGGAGACCCAGTACTTC; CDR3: CASSWDRGGETQYF
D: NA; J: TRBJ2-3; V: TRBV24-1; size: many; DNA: TGTGCCACCAGTCGGCGTGGGGGGTCCAGCACAGATACGCAGTATTTT; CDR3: CATSRRGGSSTDTQYF